This T cell receptor beta chain was documented in a study of T cell responses to AZD1222 COVID-19 vaccine (dated by TCRdb to the early 2020s). Concerning the study at large: AZD1222 recipients given second doses at about 4 weeks or at about 12 weeks were pooled, since spike-specific TCR depth and breadth were not found to differ between the two schedules. Trial participants were enrolled by age into 18-55, 56-69 and 70-plus year subgroups, with approximately 150, 28 and 58 TCR-sequenced participants respectively. TCR sequencing covered more than 230 trial participants: about 210 given two doses of AZD1222 and approximately 25 given two doses of MenACWY control vaccine.

The CDR3 regions of human TCRbeta chains were analyzed by immunosequencing. The authors' pipeline ran thus. Repertoire TCRs were checked for matches against a reference library of SARS-CoV-2-specific TCRs that had been generated using the MIRA antigen-specificity platform. Breadth was defined as the fraction of unique TCRs that were SARS-CoV-2-associated, and depth was defined as the fraction of total T cells that were SARS-CoV-2-associated. Using the MIRA data, each spike-specific TCR was mapped to the spike region that the TCR reacts to and placed in a CD4 or CD8 class. Log10-transformed breadth and depth values were compared by one-way ANOVA with Sidak's multiple comparisons tests. As stored in TCRdb, this immuneACCESS dataset retains in-frame rearrangements with V and J assigned. A fraction of the clones does not appear; measured against another copy, unresolved V genes explain less than half of the discrepancy, and the remainder lacks a known reason. V and J calls and clone size are those listed in that table; D and trimming were worked out from the DNA. The table for this sample lists approximately 110,000 clones; about 81% of them were counted only once. In total, the top ten clones hold 5% of the sample.

The time point label, read with the paper, signifies: baseline before first vaccination. Vaccinee samples came from UK trials COV001 and COV002, including a single-blind randomized controlled phase 2/3 trial of AZD1222 (ChAdOx1 nCoV-19) in healthy adults. For TCRbeta chain sequencing, PBMC samples were collected from trial participants at day 0 and at day 28 after the second dose. Worth noting for this clone: The target of this receptor is not known. Base qualities are not provided; no much larger clone lies one nucleotide away.

Inclusive of the bounding cysteine and phenylalanine, the CDR3 is 14 residues long. Solely the CDR3 DNA is kept, with 42 bases framed from the first base. The junction carries 15 bases between V and J, which are trimmed by 8 bases and 2 bases respectively. The germline V gene (reference sequence) provides CDR1 LGHDT and CDR2 YNNKEL. Overall study results and their limits: CD4 TCRs associated with the vaccine covered the entire spike protein, and the dominant responses were in regions 160-218 and 743-854. Most participants were white British and females outnumbered males, and the authors suggested that clonal diversity may have been underestimated. After two AZD1222 doses, spike-specific TCR breadth and depth were significantly higher than at day 0 and than in MenACWY recipients. In the small 56-69-year group, the increase in depth fell short of significance, most likely because of low power. Only a handful of AZD1222 recipients were SARS-CoV-2 seropositive at baseline, limiting conclusions about previously exposed vaccinees. No day 14 peak-response samples were available, so repertoires were characterized only after the peak T cell response. Nearly half of unique spike-specific TCRs reportedly recognized epitopes outside regions mutated in the B.1.351 and B.1.1.7 variants.

The rearranged segments are TRBV3-1 (or the pseudogene TRBV3-2) and TRBJ1-1; D gene: possibly TRBD1, on 5 matching bases. This TCR was recovered from an adult in good health. Sequences were derived from peripheral blood, sampled on day 0 of AZD1222 vaccination. The CDR3: CASSEPGRNTEAFF. The nucleotide sequence is TGTGCCAGCTCGGAGCCGGGGCGAAACACTGAAGCTTTCTTT.